Below, 11 T cell receptor beta chains from the same sample are listed, as sequenced in a study of cytomegalovirus exposure and HLA in healthy donors. Primers for the PCR totalled 60 Vbeta and 13 Jbeta. Sequencing used immunoSEQ multiplex PCR; TCRdb keeps in-frame clones, though not all of them. The sample carries 95,000 to 150,000 clones, 75% to 90% recorded once. The sample was PBMCs. The source of these receptors is a man between 18 and 29 years old in good health and CMV-seropositive.

There are a few counts of this clone. The chain recombines TRBV2 with TRBJ2-2, with 13 bases that match TRBD2. Germline V lookup: CDR1 SNHLY, CDR2 FYNNEI. CDR3 length: 15 residues. V was pared by 9 bases and J by 6 bases, with 7 bases of the junction left unmatched. The CDR3 DNA is TGTGCCAGATCACGGACTAGCGGGGGTTCCGGGGAGCTGTTTTTT. It codes for CARSRTSGGSGELFF.

This chain uses TRBV12-5 with TRBJ1-1; 7 positions agree with TRBD1. Germline V gives CDR1 LGHNT, CDR2 FRNRAP. The V segment lost 0 bases and the J segment 3 bases; nucleotides outside the gene matches: 7. The CDR3 is 16 amino acids. The CDR3 protein is CASGLVLGTEDTEAFF. In nucleotides, the CDR3 is TGTGCTAGTGGTTTGGTACTTGGGACAGAGGACACTGAAGCTTTCTTT.

The V call is TRBV5-1, the J call TRBJ2-5; the D is unclear. The CDR3 contains 13 residues. Trimming shortened V by 7 bases and J by 4 bases, and 14 bases separated the two germline ends. Germline V gene sequence: CDR1 SGHRS, CDR2 YFSETQ. For the CDR3, the DNA is TGCGCCAGCCTGGGTGAGGATGGAGAGACCCAGTACTTC. Its translation: CASLGEDGETQYF.

J is TRBJ2-5 and V is TRBV6-5; no clear D gene. V lost 8 bases, J lost 6 bases, and 13 bases lay in between. The CDR3 totals 12 residues. In germline, CDR1 is MNHEY, CDR2 SVGAGI. The CDR3 DNA follows: TGTGCCAGCCGTACGGCGGCGAAGACCCAGTACTTC. As protein: CASRTAAKTQYF.

The V gene is TRBV27, the J gene TRBJ1-6, with D perhaps TRBD1 (6 bases). Germline V gene data show CDR1 as MNHEY and CDR2 as SMNVEV (reference sequence). Trimming pared 2 bases from V and 5 bases from J, leaving 16 bases between. This CDR3 region has 17 residues. The CDR3 loop reads CASSLLLQGSDNSPLHF. As DNA, the CDR3 is TGTGCCAGCAGTTTACTCCTACAGGGAAGTGATAATTCACCCCTCCACTTT.

The V gene is TRBV5-5, the J gene TRBJ2-1; 7 bases line up with TRBD2. The CDR3 totals 17 residues. V lost 5 bases to trimming and J lost 5 bases; unmatched junction nucleotides: 16. The germline gives CDR1 SGHKS, CDR2 YYEKEE (reference sequence). The CDR3 nucleotides are TGTGCCAGCAGTGTAGCGGGTTGGGCTAGCAGCGACAATGAGCAGTTCTTC. It encodes CASSVAGWASSDNEQFF.

The chain combines TRBV5-1 with TRBJ2-3; D possibly corresponds to TRBD1 (6 bases). V lost 2 bases and J lost 0, with 7 bases in between. Germline CDR1 is SGHRS and CDR2 is YFSETQ. CDR3 length: 14 residues. The CDR3 coding sequence is TGCGCCAGCAGCTTCGGACAGAGCACAGATACGCAGTATTTT. Translation gives CASSFGQSTDTQYF.

The V gene is TRBV6-5, the J gene TRBJ1-4; D is unclear. CDR1 is MNHEY, CDR2 SVGAGI, per germline. Trimming removed 5 bases at V and 0 bases at J, with 7 bases between. CDR3 size: 14 residues. CDR3 sequence reads: CASSASATNEKLFF. The DNA of the CDR3 is TGTGCCAGCAGTGCTTCAGCAACTAATGAAAAACTGTTTTTT.

This rearrangement joins TRBV28 to TRBJ1-6; a weak D match, TRBD1 (6 bases). This CDR3 comprises 16 residues. In germline, CDR1 is MDHEN, CDR2 SYDVKM. The V end lost 10 bases, the J end lost 0 bases, and 16 bases lay between the germline ends. CDR3 nucleotides: TGTGCCACCTACGACACAGGGATCTCCTATAATTCACCCCTCCACTTT. Translation: CATYDTGISYNSPLHF.

The rearrangement uses TRBV27 and TRBJ2-7, with D possibly being TRBD1 (5 bases). This CDR3 is 14 amino acids long. V was trimmed by 7 bases and J by 1 base, leaving 14 bases between them. Germline V gene lookup returns CDR1 MNHEY and CDR2 SMNVEV (reference sequence). The CDR3 DNA sequence: TGTGCCAGCATGGTTACAACAGGATCCTACGAGCAGTACTTC. Amino acids: CASMVTTGSYEQYF.

The rearrangement joins TRBV18 to TRBJ1-1, with D possibly TRBD1 on 5 matching bases. V gave up 2 bases and J gave up 3 bases, with 22 bases separating them. The CDR3 length is 18 residues. The germline gives CDR1 KGHSH, CDR2 LQKENI. The CDR3 reads CASSPKPAGGGRDTEAFF. The CDR3, as DNA: TGTGCCAGCTCACCAAAACCAGCCGGCGGGGGGAGGGACACTGAAGCTTTCTTT.